A single sample gave rise to the 26 T cell receptor beta chains below, sequenced in a study of control samples from healthy donors and cancer patients. TCRdb keeps only in-frame clones here, not all; method: immunoSEQ multiplex PCR. The table lists 100,000 to 150,000 clones, roughly 89% of them singletons. Sequenced input: PBMCs. The receptor source for this set is a man between 50 and 59 years old with head and neck cancer.

J is TRBJ1-1 and V is TRBV6-1; D is ambiguous. CDR3 length: 15 amino acids. The germline V and J ends were trimmed by 1 base and 1 base, with 10 bases remaining between them. Germline V gene data show CDR1 as MNHNS and CDR2 as SASEGT. CDR3: CASSEGKGWNTEAFF. CDR3 in DNA: TGTGCCAGCAGTGAAGGCAAAGGTTGGAACACTGAAGCTTTCTTT.

The rearrangement uses TRBV6-5 and TRBJ2-1; weak D call: TRBD1 (6 bases). The CDR3 is 11 amino acids. V lost 6 bases, J lost 7 bases, and 7 bases lay in between. Germline V gene data show CDR1 as MNHEY and CDR2 as SVGAGI. Here the CDR3 reads CASRGQNEQFF. CDR3 nucleotide sequence: TGTGCCAGCAGAGGACAGAATGAGCAGTTCTTC.

The rearrangement joins TRBV30 to TRBJ2-2; 7 bases are a match to TRBD1. V gave up 3 bases and J gave up 4 bases; unmatched junction bases: 8. Germline CDR1 and CDR2: GTSNPN and SVGIG (reference sequence). The CDR3 has 15 residues. CDR3 sequence reads: CAWRRGRLGTGELFF. CDR3 sequence (DNA): TGTGCCTGGAGAAGGGGGCGCTTGGGCACCGGGGAGCTGTTTTTT.

J is TRBJ2-1 and V is TRBV7-9; D not certain. CDR1 and CDR2 (germline): SEHNR, FQNEAQ (reference sequence). This CDR3 region has 14 residues. The V end was cut by 1 base, the J end by 9 bases, with 13 bases between. The CDR3 region has the DNA TGTGCCAGCAGCTTAGTAGAAGGGTTGGGTGAGCAGTTCTTC. It codes for CASSLVEGLGEQFF.

This clone has just a few counts. The V gene is TRBV19, the J gene TRBJ2-5, with 10 bases lining up with TRBD1. CDR3 length equals 16 residues. The V segment lost 5 bases and the J segment 5 bases; nucleotides outside the gene matches: 11. The germline gives CDR1 LNHDA, CDR2 SQIVND (reference sequence). The CDR3 loop reads CASSPNRDRGWETQYF. The CDR3 DNA is TGTGCCAGTAGTCCAAACCGGGACAGGGGTTGGGAGACCCAGTACTTC. Full variable domain (outside the CDR3, taken from reference TRBV19 and TRBJ2-5): DGGITQSPKYLFRKEGQNVTLSCEQNLNHDAMYWYRQDPGQGLRLIYYSQIVNDFQKGDIAEGYSVSREKKESFPLTVTSAQKNPTAFYLCASSPNRDRGWETQYFGPGTRLLVL.

The V and J genes are TRBV6-6 and TRBJ1-6, with D unresolved. Germline lookup yields CDR1 MNHNY and CDR2 SVGAGI (reference sequence). The CDR3 contains 16 residues. V was pared by 4 bases and J by 0 bases, with 10 bases between. The CDR3 reads CASSLTDSSYNSPLHF. CDR3 sequence (DNA): TGTGCCAGCAGTTTGACGGATAGCTCCTATAATTCACCCCTCCACTTT.

By share, this clone ranks as medium-sized (0.01 to 0.1%). The chain couples TRBV10-2 to TRBJ2-7, with TRBD2 identical over 7 bases. Germline V CDR1 and CDR2: WSHSY, SAAADI. The CDR3 is 14 amino acids. With V trimmed by 7 bases and J by 1 base, 7 bases remained unmatched. The DNA of the CDR3 is TGCGCCAGCATGGGAAGCGGGGCGTCCTACGAGCAGTACTTC. Translation: CASMGSGASYEQYF.

Only a few counts were recorded for this clone. This chain links TRBV5-5 with TRBJ1-5, with D possibly matching TRBD1 (5 bases). V gave up 1 base and J gave up 6 bases, with 11 bases separating them. CDR3 length: 14 amino acids. CDR1 and CDR2 from the germline V gene are SGHKS and YYEKEE (reference sequence). CDR3 sequence reads: CASSLLGGGQPQHF. In nucleotides, the CDR3 is TGTGCCAGCAGCTTGTTGGGGGGAGGTCAGCCCCAGCATTTT.

This clone has a single count. V usage is TRBV7-9 and J usage is TRBJ2-1, with 12 bases fitting TRBD2. The junction had 3 bases not matched to a gene; V was cut back by 5 bases and J by 4 bases. The CDR3 totals 15 residues. Germline loops: CDR1 SEHNR, CDR2 FQNEAQ (reference sequence). This CDR3 is CASSPTSGGYNEQFF. The CDR3 DNA reads TGTGCCAGCAGCCCAACTAGCGGGGGGTACAATGAGCAGTTCTTC.

The gene calls are TRBV25-1 and TRBJ2-7; no clear D gene. The CDR3 has 13 amino acids. From germline, CDR1 is MGHDK and CDR2 SYGVNS. The V and J ends lost 2 bases and 2 bases respectively, with 7 bases between them. In DNA form, the CDR3 reads TGTGCCAGCAGTGAAGGGATGGCCTACGAGCAGTACTTC. Its protein product is CASSEGMAYEQYF.

J is TRBJ1-1 and V is TRBV20-1; D gene ambiguous. The CDR3 covers 14 residues. In germline, CDR1 is DFQATT, CDR2 SNEGSKA (reference sequence). V gave up 3 bases and J gave up 1 base, with 12 bases separating them. The CDR3 nucleotides are TGCAGTGCTAGTTTCCCCCCAGCGAACACTGAAGCTTTCTTT. Its protein product is CSASFPPANTEAFF.

The V call is TRBV5-1, the J call TRBJ1-1, with D unclear. Deletions cut 2 bases from V and 5 bases from J, with 19 bases between. CDR1 and CDR2 (germline): SGHRS, YFSETQ. This CDR3 has 16 residues. CDR3 nucleotides: TGCGCCAGCAGCTTCCGTTGGGAAGGCTTGAGGACTGAAGCTTTCTTT. This codes for CASSFRWEGLRTEAFF.

The chain joins TRBV27 to TRBJ2-3; 9 nucleotides line up with TRBD1. V gave up 7 bases and J gave up 5 bases; unmatched junction bases: 7. The CDR3 totals 14 residues. Germline loops: CDR1 MNHEY, CDR2 SMNVEV (reference sequence). The CDR3 sequence: CASKDRGGVDTQYF. The CDR3 DNA is TGTGCCAGCAAGGACAGGGGAGGTGTAGATACGCAGTATTTT.

V usage is TRBV6-5 and J usage is TRBJ1-1, with D perhaps TRBD1 (6 bases). CDR1 and CDR2 (germline): MNHEY, SVGAGI. Trimming took 10 bases from V and 4 from J, leaving 16 bases between them. This CDR3 comprises 13 residues. The DNA for the CDR3 is TGTGCCACCAGGAGGACAGAGGCCACTGAAGCTTTCTTT. Translated: CATRRTEATEAFF.

The V and J genes are TRBV4-2 and TRBJ2-5; D is unclear. Trimming took 3 bases from V and 3 from J, leaving 11 bases between them. The CDR3 length is 14 residues. Germline V lookup: CDR1 LGHNA, CDR2 YNFKEQ. CDR3 loop: CASSHDWNKETQYF. The CDR3 region has the DNA TGTGCCAGCAGCCACGACTGGAATAAAGAGACCCAGTACTTC.

The rearrangement uses TRBV25-1 and TRBJ2-5, with D unresolved. V dropped 5 bases and J dropped 6 bases, with 16 bases sitting between them. The germline V gene encodes CDR1 MGHDK and CDR2 SYGVNS. CDR3 length: 14 amino acids. In nucleotides, the CDR3 is TGTGCCAGCAGTCCCTCAGGAGTCCGGAAGACCCAGTACTTC. Residues: CASSPSGVRKTQYF.

This sequence joins TRBV9 and TRBJ2-7; D may be TRBD2 (6 bases). Per germline, CDR1 SGDLS and CDR2 YYNGEE. The CDR3 spans 14 residues. V was trimmed by 0 bases and J by 2 bases, leaving 9 bases between them. CDR3 protein: CASSVEEGAYEQYF. CDR3 in DNA: TGTGCCAGCAGCGTAGAGGAGGGAGCCTACGAGCAGTACTTC.

The chain combines TRBV27 with TRBJ1-1; TRBD1 might be the D (6 bases). The CDR3 sequence is 13 residues long. From germline, CDR1 is MNHEY and CDR2 SMNVEV (reference sequence). Trimming took 10 bases from V and 5 from J, leaving 17 bases between them. Written as DNA, the CDR3 is TGTGCCATCAGCGGGGGGCGGGGGACTGAAGCTTTCTTT. This translates into CAISGGRGTEAFF.

J is TRBJ1-1 and V is TRBV7-9; D is perhaps TRBD1 (6 bases). This CDR3 is 15 amino acids long. With 5 bases removed from V and 0 bases from J, the gap between germline ends came to 13 bases. Germline V gene data show CDR1 as SEHNR and CDR2 as FQNEAQ (reference sequence). The CDR3 DNA follows: TGTGCCAGCAGCATACAGGGTGGAATGAACACTGAAGCTTTCTTT. Translation: CASSIQGGMNTEAFF.

This clone was detected only a few times. The gene calls are TRBV4-1 and TRBJ1-1; D is uncertain. Germline CDR1 reads MGHRA; CDR2 reads YSYEKL. The CDR3 has 16 amino acids. With 6 bases removed from V and 0 bases from J, the gap between germline ends came to 17 bases. CDR3 DNA sequence: TGCGCCAGCAGTCGAAAGACGGATAGCCTGAACACTGAAGCTTTCTTT. It codes for CASSRKTDSLNTEAFF.

This chain uses TRBV6-2 or TRBV6-3 with TRBJ2-5; 9 nucleotides match TRBD2. After removal of 5 bases from V and 1 base from J, the junction contained 2 bases not matched to a gene. The CDR3 has 14 amino acids. CDR1 is MNHEY and CDR2 is SVGEGT in the germline V gene. The CDR3 protein is CASSLTSGQETQYF. The CDR3 bases are TGTGCCAGCAGTCTGACTAGCGGCCAAGAGACCCAGTACTTC.

This rearrangement joins TRBV24-1 to TRBJ2-2; D is perhaps TRBD1 or TRBD2 (5 bases each). In germline, CDR1 is KGHDR, CDR2 SFDVKD. V lost 4 bases and J lost 5, with 10 bases in between. The CDR3 covers 14 residues. The CDR3 is CATSDPGTTGELFF. CDR3 sequence (DNA): TGTGCCACCAGTGACCCCGGGACGACCGGGGAGCTGTTTTTT.

This chain links TRBV29-1 with TRBJ1-4; a possible D gene is TRBD1 (6 bases). CDR3 length equals 14 residues. V was clipped by 3 bases and J by 10 bases, with 18 bases between them. Germline values: CDR1 SQVTM, CDR2 ANQGSEA. CDR3 nucleotide sequence: TGCAGCGTTGAGGGGGAGGACAGAACGGGAAAACTGTTTTTT. This gives the protein CSVEGEDRTGKLFF.

The chain combines TRBV5-1 with TRBJ2-3; D possibly corresponds to TRBD2 (6 bases). This CDR3 is 16 amino acids long. Trimming left V 3 bases short and J 7 bases short, with 21 bases between. Germline CDR1 and CDR2: SGHRS and YFSETQ. CDR3 sequence reads: CASSSRDLRAANTQYF. In DNA, the CDR3 is TGCGCCAGCAGCTCGCGGGATCTGCGGGCGGCAAATACGCAGTATTTT.

The chain employs TRBV5-4 and TRBJ1-5; D might be TRBD1 (6 bases). The CDR3 has 16 residues. The V end lost 4 bases, the J end lost 1 base, and 15 bases lay between the germline ends. Germline assignment: CDR1 SGHNT and CDR2 YYREEE (reference sequence). The CDR3 DNA is TGTGCCAGCAGCCTCGGGGGGGGGCTAAGCAATCAGCCCCAGCATTTT. This sequence encodes CASSLGGGLSNQPQHF.

The V gene is TRBV6-6, the J gene TRBJ1-1; the match to TRBD1 covers 9 bases. CDR1 is MNHNY and CDR2 is SVGAGI in the germline V gene (reference sequence). This CDR3 spans 14 amino acids. V lost 7 bases and J lost 3; bases outside the gene matches: 6. The CDR3, as DNA: TGTGCCAGCATTAGACAGGGGGTGGACACTGAAGCTTTCTTT. Amino acid sequence: CASIRQGVDTEAFF.